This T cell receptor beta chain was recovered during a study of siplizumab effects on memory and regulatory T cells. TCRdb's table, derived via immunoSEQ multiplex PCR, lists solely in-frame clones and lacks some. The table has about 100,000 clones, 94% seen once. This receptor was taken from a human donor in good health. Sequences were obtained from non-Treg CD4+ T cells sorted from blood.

In DNA form, the CDR3 reads TGTGCCAGCAGCGAACTCACGGGAGTGGCGGATACGCAGTATTTT. Protein: CASSELTGVADTQYF. J is TRBJ2-3 and V is TRBV7-9, with a possible D match to TRBD2 (6 bases). Trimming shortened V by 5 bases and J by 6 bases, and 18 bases separated the two germline ends. Germline V gene lookup returns CDR1 SEHNR and CDR2 FQNEAQ (reference sequence). This CDR3 region has 15 residues.